This T cell receptor beta chain was documented in a study of radiotherapy plus CTLA-4 blockade in lung cancer. Findings and caveats of the study: Following radiotherapy plus ipilimumab, tumor-derived TCR clones expanded in the blood.

Profiling relied on immunoSEQ multiplex PCR, and the TCRdb table lists in-frame clones only, not all of them. This table holds about 100,000 clones, about 83% found once. CDR3 length: 17 residues. Between the trimmed V and J ends, which lost 2 bases and 12 bases, there was a span of 26 bases. Germline assignment: CDR1 MNHGY and CDR2 SVAAGI. With regard to this clone: The antigen remains undetermined.

Sequencing used peripheral blood, obtained from a patient treated with radiotherapy plus ipilimumab. V and J are TRBV6-9 and TRBJ2-1; the D gene is possibly TRBD2 (7 bases). The receptor's source is a human donor with non-small cell lung cancer who had stable disease on radiotherapy plus ipilimumab. This CDR3 reads CASSYGLAEASIGGQFF. DNA of the CDR3: TGTGCCAGCAGTTATGGTCTAGCGGAGGCCTCCATAGGGGGGCAGTTCTTC.